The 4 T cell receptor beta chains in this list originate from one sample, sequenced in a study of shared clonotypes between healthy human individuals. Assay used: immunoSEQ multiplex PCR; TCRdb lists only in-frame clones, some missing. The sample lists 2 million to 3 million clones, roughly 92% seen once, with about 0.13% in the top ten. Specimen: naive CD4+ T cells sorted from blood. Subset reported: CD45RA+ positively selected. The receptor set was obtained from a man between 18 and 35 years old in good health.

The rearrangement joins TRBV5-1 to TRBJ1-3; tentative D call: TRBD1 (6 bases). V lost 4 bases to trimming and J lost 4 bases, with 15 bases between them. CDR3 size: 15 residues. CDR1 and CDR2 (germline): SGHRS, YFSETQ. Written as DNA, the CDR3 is TGCGCCAGCAGCGTACTCCGGGGGGCAGGAAACACCATATATTTT. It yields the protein CASSVLRGAGNTIYF.

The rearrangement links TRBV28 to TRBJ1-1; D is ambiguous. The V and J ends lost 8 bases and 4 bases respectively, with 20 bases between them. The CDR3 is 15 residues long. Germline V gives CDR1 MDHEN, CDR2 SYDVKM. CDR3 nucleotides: TGTGCCAGCCACTTTCAAGGGAGGAGTTCCACTGAAGCTTTCTTT. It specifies CASHFQGRSSTEAFF.

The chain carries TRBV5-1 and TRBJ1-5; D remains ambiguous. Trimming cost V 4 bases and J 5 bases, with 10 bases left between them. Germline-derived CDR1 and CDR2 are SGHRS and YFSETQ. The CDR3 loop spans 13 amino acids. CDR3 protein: CASSRSGDQPQHF. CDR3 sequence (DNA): TGCGCCAGCAGCCGGAGCGGAGATCAGCCCCAGCATTTT.

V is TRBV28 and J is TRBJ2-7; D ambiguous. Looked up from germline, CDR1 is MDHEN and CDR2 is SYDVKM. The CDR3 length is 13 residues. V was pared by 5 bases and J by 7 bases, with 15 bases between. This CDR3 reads CASSPTLFNEQYF. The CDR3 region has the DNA TGTGCCAGCAGTCCCACCCTATTTAATGAGCAGTACTTC.